This T cell receptor (beta chain) was recovered during a study of shared clonotypes between healthy human individuals. Data came from immunoSEQ multiplex PCR; TCRdb stores just in-frame clones and leaves some out. This sample carries 2 million to 2.5 million clones, over 90% of them seen once, and the ten largest clones take roughly 0.36%. The trim removed 4 bases at V and 3 bases at J, leaving 7 bases unmatched. Germline V gene sequence: CDR1 MDHEN, CDR2 SYDVKM. This CDR3 has 16 residues. The material sequenced was naive CD4+ T cells from PBMCs. As to subset: CD45RA+ positively selected. The chain links TRBV28 to TRBJ2-1, with 9 positions matching TRBD1. The origin of this receptor is a young man in good health. Some clones in this sample may be carry-over from other donors' samples. In nucleotides, the CDR3 is TGTGCCAGCAGTTCCTCCGGGACAGGGAACTACAATGAGCAGTTCTTC. Translated, it gives CASSSSGTGNYNEQFF.